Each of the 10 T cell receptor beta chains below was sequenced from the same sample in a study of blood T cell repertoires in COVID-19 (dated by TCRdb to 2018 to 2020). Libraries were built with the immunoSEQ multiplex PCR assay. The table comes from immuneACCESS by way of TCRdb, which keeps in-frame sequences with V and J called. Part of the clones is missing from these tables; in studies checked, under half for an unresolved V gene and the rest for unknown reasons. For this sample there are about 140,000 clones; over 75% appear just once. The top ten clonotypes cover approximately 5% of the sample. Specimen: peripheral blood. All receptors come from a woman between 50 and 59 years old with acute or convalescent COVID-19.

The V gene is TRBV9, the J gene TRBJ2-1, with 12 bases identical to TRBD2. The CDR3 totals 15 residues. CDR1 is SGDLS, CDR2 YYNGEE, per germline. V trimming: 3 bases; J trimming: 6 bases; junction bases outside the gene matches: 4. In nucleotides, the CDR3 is TGTGCCAGCAGCGGGACTAGCGGGGTCTTCAATGAGCAGTTCTTC. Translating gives CASSGTSGVFNEQFF.

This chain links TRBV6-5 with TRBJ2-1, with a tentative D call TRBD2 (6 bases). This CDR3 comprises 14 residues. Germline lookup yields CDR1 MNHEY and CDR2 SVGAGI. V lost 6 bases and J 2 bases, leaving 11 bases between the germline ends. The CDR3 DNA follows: TGTGCCAGCAGCCGGGACTCTGCCTACAATGAGCAGTTCTTC. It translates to CASSRDSAYNEQFF.

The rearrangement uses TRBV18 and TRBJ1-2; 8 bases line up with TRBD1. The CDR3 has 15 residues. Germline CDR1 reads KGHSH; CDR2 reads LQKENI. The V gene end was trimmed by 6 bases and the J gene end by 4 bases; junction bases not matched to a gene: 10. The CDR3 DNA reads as TGTGCCAGCTCGGTTACAGGGGGAACGGCCTATGGCTACACCTTC. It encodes CASSVTGGTAYGYTF. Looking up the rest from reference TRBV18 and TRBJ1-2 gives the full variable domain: NAGVMQNPRHLVRRRGQEARLRCSPMKGHSHVYWYRQLPEEGLKFMVYLQKENIIDESGMPKERFSAEFPKEGPSILRIQQVVRGDSAAYFCASSVTGGTAYGYTFGSGTRLTVV.

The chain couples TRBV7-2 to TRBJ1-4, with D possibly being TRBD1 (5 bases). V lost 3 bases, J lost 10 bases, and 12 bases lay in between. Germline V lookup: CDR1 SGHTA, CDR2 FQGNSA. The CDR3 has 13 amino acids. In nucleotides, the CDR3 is TGTGCCAGCAGCTTGGGGGGGGGAGGAAAACTGTTTTTT. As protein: CASSLGGGGKLFF.

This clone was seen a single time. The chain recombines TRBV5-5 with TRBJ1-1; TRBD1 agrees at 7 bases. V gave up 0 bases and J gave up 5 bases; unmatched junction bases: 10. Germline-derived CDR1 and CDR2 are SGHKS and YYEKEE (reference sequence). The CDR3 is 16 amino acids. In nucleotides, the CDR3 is TGTGCCAGCAGCTTGGGCCAGGGGGTAATGAGGACTGAAGCTTTCTTT. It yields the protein CASSLGQGVMRTEAFF.

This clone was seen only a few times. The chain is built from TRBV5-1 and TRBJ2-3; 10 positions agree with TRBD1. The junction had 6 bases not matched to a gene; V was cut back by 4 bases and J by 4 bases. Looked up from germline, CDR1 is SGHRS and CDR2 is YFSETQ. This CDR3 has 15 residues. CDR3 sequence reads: CASSRTGGMADTQYF. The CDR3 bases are TGCGCCAGCAGCCGGACAGGGGGTATGGCAGATACGCAGTATTTT.

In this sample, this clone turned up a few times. CDR3 nucleotides: TGTGCCGTCAGAAGGGACAGCCCCAATGAGCAGTTCTTC. Its protein product is CAVRRDSPNEQFF. V and J are TRBV2 and TRBJ2-1; the match to TRBD1 covers 7 bases. The length of the CDR3 is 13 residues. The V segment lost 11 bases and the J segment 6 bases; nucleotides outside the gene matches: 10. CDR1 and CDR2 from the germline V gene are SNHLY and FYNNEI.

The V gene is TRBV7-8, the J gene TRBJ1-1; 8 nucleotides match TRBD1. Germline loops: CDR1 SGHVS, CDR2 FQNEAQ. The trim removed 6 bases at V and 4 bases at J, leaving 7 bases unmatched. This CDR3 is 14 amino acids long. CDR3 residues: CASRRSGGSTEAFF. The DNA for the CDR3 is TGTGCCAGCAGACGATCAGGGGGCTCCACTGAAGCTTTCTTT.

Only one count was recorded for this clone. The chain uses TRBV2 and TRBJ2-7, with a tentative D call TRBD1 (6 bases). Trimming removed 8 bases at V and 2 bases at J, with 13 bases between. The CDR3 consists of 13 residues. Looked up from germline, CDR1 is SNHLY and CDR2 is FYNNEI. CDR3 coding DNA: TGTGCCAGCTACAGGGAAAGTACCTACGAGCAGTACTTC. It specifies CASYRESTYEQYF. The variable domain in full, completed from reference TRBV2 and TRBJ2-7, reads EPEVTQTPSHQVTQMGQEVILRCVPISNHLYFYWYRQILGQKVEFLVSFYNNEISEKSEIFDDQFSVERPDGSNFTLKIRSTKLEDSAMYFCASYRESTYEQYFGPGTRLTVT.

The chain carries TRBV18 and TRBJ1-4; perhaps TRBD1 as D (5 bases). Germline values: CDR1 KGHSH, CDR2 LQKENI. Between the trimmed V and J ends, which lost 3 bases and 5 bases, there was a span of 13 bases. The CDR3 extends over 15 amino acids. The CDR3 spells CASSPVAGPNEKLFF. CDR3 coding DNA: TGTGCCAGCTCACCCGTGGCAGGGCCAAATGAAAAACTGTTTTTT.